One and the same sample provided the 8 T cell receptor beta chains below, sequenced in a study of T cell responses to AZD1222 COVID-19 vaccine. Clones were read by immunoSEQ multiplex PCR, and TCRdb kept only the in-frame ones, dropping some. The data contain some 70,000 clones, 84% of them singletons. The source was peripheral blood, collected on day 0 of AZD1222 vaccination. These receptors were taken from an adult in good health.

This chain links TRBV2 with TRBJ2-7, with D tentatively TRBD1 or TRBD2 (6 bases each). This CDR3 has 15 residues. The germline CDR1 and CDR2 sequences are SNHLY and FYNNEI. V shed 6 bases and J shed 3 bases, with 18 bases lying between them. CDR3 DNA sequence: TGTGCCAGCAGGACAATCCGGGGGCGTATCTACGAGCAGTACTTC. As protein: CASRTIRGRIYEQYF.

The chain links TRBV5-4 to TRBJ2-1; 8 bases are a match to TRBD1. Unmatched junction bases numbered 1, after V lost 2 bases and J lost 0 bases. The CDR3 has 15 residues. Germline CDR1 and CDR2: SGHNT and YYREEE (reference sequence). The CDR3 DNA reads as TGTGCCAGCAGCTTCGGGACAGGCTCCTACAATGAGCAGTTCTTC. It translates to CASSFGTGSYNEQFF.

This chain uses TRBV11-2 with TRBJ2-1; 9 positions agree with TRBD2. With 5 bases clipped from V and 4 bases from J, the junction kept 6 bases outside the gene matches. The CDR3 spans 15 residues. Per the germline V gene, CDR1 is SGHAT and CDR2 is FQNNGV. This CDR3 is CASSTIAGAYNEQFF. As DNA, the CDR3 is TGTGCCAGCAGCACCATAGCGGGGGCTTACAATGAGCAGTTCTTC.

The gene calls are TRBV11-3 and TRBJ1-5; D unresolved. This CDR3 is built from 18 residues. Trimming pared 1 base from V and 2 bases from J, leaving 18 bases between. Germline V gene data show CDR1 as SGHNT and CDR2 as YENEEA. The CDR3 DNA follows: TGTGCCAGCAGCTTAGTTCATCGTGGTCGGGGTGGCAATCAGCCCCAGCATTTT. Translating it yields CASSLVHRGRGGNQPQHF.

Turning to this clone: At the DNA level, this CDR3 is encoded by other sequences in the same sample as well. The genes are TRBV5-1 and TRBJ2-1, with D tentatively TRBD2 (5 bases). CDR3 size: 12 residues. The V gene's germline CDR1 is SGHRS and CDR2 YFSETQ. With 0 bases removed from V and 7 bases from J, the gap between germline ends came to 5 bases. The CDR3 spells CASSLAGNEQFF. In DNA, the CDR3 is TGCGCCAGCAGCTTGGCGGGAAATGAGCAGTTCTTC.

The J gene is TRBJ2-1, the V gene TRBV7-6; 7 positions agree with TRBD2. J gave up 5 bases and V 1 base, and 5 bases lay outside the gene matches. Looked up from germline, CDR1 is SGHVS and CDR2 is FNYEAQ. This CDR3 contains 15 residues. CDR3: CASSLVASGNNEQFF. DNA for the CDR3: TGTGCCAGCAGCTTAGTGGCTAGCGGTAACAATGAGCAGTTCTTC.

The J gene is TRBJ1-1, the V gene TRBV11-2; tentative D call: TRBD1 (5 bases). CDR1 is SGHAT and CDR2 is FQNNGV in the germline V gene. CDR3 size: 15 residues. V lost 1 base to trimming and J lost 5 bases, with 14 bases between them. CDR3 in amino acids: CASSLAGAGKTEAFF. CDR3 in DNA: TGTGCCAGCAGCTTAGCAGGCGCAGGGAAGACTGAAGCTTTCTTT. Full variable domain (missing parts from reference TRBV11-2 and TRBJ1-1): EAGVAQSPRYKIIEKRQSVAFWCNPISGHATLYWYQQILGQGPKLLIQFQNNGVVDDSQLPKDRFSAERLKGVDSTLKIQPAKLEDSAVYLCASSLAGAGKTEAFFGQGTRLTVV.

V and J are TRBV28 and TRBJ1-2; possibly TRBD1 for D (5 bases). V lost 5 bases and J 4 bases, leaving 14 bases between the germline ends. The CDR3 spans 14 residues. Germline V gene sequence: CDR1 MDHEN, CDR2 SYDVKM. CDR3 in amino acids: CASSPAQDSYGYTF. The CDR3 DNA is TGTGCCAGCAGTCCCGCGCAAGACAGCTATGGCTACACCTTC.